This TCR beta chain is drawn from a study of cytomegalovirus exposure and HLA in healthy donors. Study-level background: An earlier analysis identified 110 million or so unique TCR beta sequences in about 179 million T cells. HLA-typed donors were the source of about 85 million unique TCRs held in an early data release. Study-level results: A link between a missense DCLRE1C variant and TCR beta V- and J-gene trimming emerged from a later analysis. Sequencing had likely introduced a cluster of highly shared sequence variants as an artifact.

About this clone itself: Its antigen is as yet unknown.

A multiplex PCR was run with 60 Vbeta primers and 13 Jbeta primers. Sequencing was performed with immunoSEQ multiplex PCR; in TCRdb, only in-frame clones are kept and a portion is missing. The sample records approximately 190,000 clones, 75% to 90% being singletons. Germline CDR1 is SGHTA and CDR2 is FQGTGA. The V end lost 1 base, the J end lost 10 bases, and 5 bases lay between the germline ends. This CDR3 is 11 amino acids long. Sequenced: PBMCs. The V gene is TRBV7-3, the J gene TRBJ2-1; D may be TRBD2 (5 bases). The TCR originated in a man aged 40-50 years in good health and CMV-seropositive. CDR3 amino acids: CASSLKREQFF. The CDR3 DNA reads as TGTGCCAGCAGCTTAAAGCGGGAGCAGTTCTTC.